A single T cell receptor (beta chain) is shown here with its context. This entry belongs to a study of control samples from healthy donors and cancer patients. Only in-frame clones appear in the TCRdb table, and some are missing; sequencing was by immunoSEQ multiplex PCR. This table holds 60,000 to 95,000 clones, roughly nine tenths found once. This receptor was taken from a woman in her forties or fifties with colorectal cancer. The sequencing sample was made of PBMCs.

CDR3 residues: CASSVAPGLAGPYYEQYV. CDR3 DNA sequence: TGTGCCAGCAGCGTCGCACCGGGACTAGCGGGTCCCTACTACGAGCAGTACGTC. The chain couples TRBV9 to TRBJ2-7, with 12 positions matching TRBD2. The CDR3 contains 18 residues. The V segment lost 2 bases and the J segment 3 bases; nucleotides outside the gene matches: 12. Germline CDR1 is SGDLS and CDR2 is YYNGEE.